A single sample is the source of the 6 T cell receptor beta chains below, sequenced in a study of response to subunit inactivated influenza vaccine. From the RT-PCR reads, TCRdb called clonotypes with MiXCR, one entry per CDR3 protein. Here the sample spans hundreds of thousands of distinct CDR3 sequences, approximately 10% being singletons. This sample was shared with a second study, whose subject was T cells expressing NK-cell markers. That publication notes: 5'RACE template switching with UMIs generated TCR beta cDNA.

Specimen: PBMCs from blood, collected on the day of vaccination. All receptors derive from a man between 45 and 60 years old who received an inactivated influenza vaccine.

V usage is TRBV11-2 and J usage is TRBJ1-1; 7 bases match TRBD1. The CDR3 length is 14 residues. V was pared by 6 bases and J by 4 bases, with 8 bases of the junction left unmatched. Germline CDR1 is SGHAT and CDR2 is FQNNGV. The CDR3 coding sequence is TGTGCCAGCAGTCCGACAGGGTTTGCCACTGAAGCTTTCTTT. The encoded protein is CASSPTGFATEAFF.

The rearrangement joins TRBV2 to TRBJ2-7, with D perhaps being TRBD1 or TRBD2 (5 bases each). Trimming took 2 bases from V and 1 from J, leaving 12 bases between them. The CDR3 is 15 residues long. Germline assignment: CDR1 SNHLY and CDR2 FYNNEI. In DNA form, the CDR3 reads TGTGCCAGCAGTGAATCCGGGACGGTTTCCTACGAGCAGTACTTC. Its translation is CASSESGTVSYEQYF.

This clonotype showed up just a few times. The gene calls are TRBV20-1 and TRBJ2-1, with 8 bases that match TRBD2. The CDR3 has 14 amino acids. V shed 3 bases, J shed 0 bases, and the junction held 1 base outside the gene matches. CDR1 and CDR2 from the germline V gene are DFQATT and SNEGSKA (reference sequence). CDR3 in DNA: TGCAGTGCTAGGAGCGGGAGCTCCTACAATGAGCAGTTCTTC. Its translation: CSARSGSSYNEQFF.

This sequence joins TRBV12-3 or TRBV12-4 and TRBJ2-1; D not certain. The CDR3 length is 11 residues. V was shortened by 8 bases and J by 7 bases, with 9 bases between the two germline ends. In nucleotides, the CDR3 is TGTGCCAGCCACTGGGGAAATGAGCAGTTCTTC. Encoded protein: CASHWGNEQFF.

The chain couples TRBV27 to TRBJ1-5; D gene uncertain. The CDR3 runs 15 residues. With 1 base removed from V and 2 bases from J, the gap between germline ends came to 9 bases. The germline CDR1 and CDR2 sequences are MNHEY and SMNVEV (reference sequence). CDR3 region: CASSLFGQGNQPQHF. The CDR3 nucleotides are TGTGCCAGCAGTTTATTTGGGCAGGGCAATCAGCCCCAGCATTTT.

This clonotype was seen more than once but under ten times. This rearrangement joins TRBV7-6 to TRBJ2-3, with 8 bases lining up with TRBD1. V trimming: 5 bases; J trimming: 6 bases; junction bases outside the gene matches: 13. The CDR3 runs 16 residues. In germline, CDR1 is SGHVS, CDR2 FNYEAQ. The CDR3 region has the DNA TGTGCCAGCAGCGAGAGCGCAGGGACAGGCTGGGATACGCAGTATTTT. Protein sequence: CASSESAGTGWDTQYF.